The 5 T cell receptor beta chains below come from one sample, sequenced in a study of blood T cell repertoires in COVID-19. Libraries were prepared by immunoSEQ multiplex PCR; TCRdb keeps only in-frame clonotypes and omits some of them. The table has roughly 350,000 clones, more than 85% seen once; the top ten hold around 18%. The specimen was PBMCs or T cells enriched from blood (not recorded which). Receptors were obtained from a woman in her 30s who had recovered from COVID-19.

The chain uses TRBV7-9 and TRBJ2-5; no reliable D call. Germline CDR1 and CDR2: SEHNR and FQNEAQ (reference sequence). The ends were cut back, 5 bases at V and 5 bases at J, with 9 bases in the middle. The CDR3 loop spans 12 amino acids. CDR3 nucleotide sequence: TGTGCCAGCAGCCCCCCGGAGGAGACCCAGTACTTC. It specifies CASSPPEETQYF.

This clone is a singleton in its sample. The chain recombines TRBV19 with TRBJ2-7; 8 bases match TRBD1. The CDR3 spans 12 residues. J gave up 6 bases and V 6 bases, and 4 bases lay outside the gene matches. CDR1 is LNHDA, CDR2 SQIVND, per germline (reference sequence). CDR3 amino acids: CASSQTGVEQYF. For the CDR3, the DNA is TGTGCCAGTAGCCAGACAGGGGTCGAGCAGTACTTC.

The V call is TRBV11-2, the J call TRBJ2-3, with D perhaps matching TRBD2 (6 bases). Looked up from germline, CDR1 is SGHAT and CDR2 is FQNNGV. The CDR3 is made up of 15 amino acids. Trimming left V 0 bases short and J 8 bases short, with 15 bases between. CDR3 in amino acids: CASSLDRGSGVTQYF. The DNA of the CDR3 is TGTGCCAGCAGCTTAGACCGGGGGTCGGGAGTTACGCAGTATTTT.

The V and J genes are TRBV10-3 and TRBJ1-1; 7 bases fit TRBD1. V shed 2 bases, J shed 10 bases, and the junction held 4 bases outside the gene matches. CDR1 ENHRY and CDR2 SYGVKD come from the germline V gene. There are 12 residues in the CDR3. The CDR3 is CAISEGDSGAFF. CDR3 bases: TGTGCCATCAGTGAGGGGGACAGTGGAGCTTTCTTT.

V gene TRBV5-1 combines with J gene TRBJ1-2; D is possibly TRBD1 (5 bases). Trimming took 3 bases from V and 8 from J, leaving 20 bases between them. This CDR3 region has 15 residues. Germline loops: CDR1 SGHRS, CDR2 YFSETQ. The CDR3 coding sequence is TGCGCCAGCAGCTGGGGTGGAGGGGATTCTGCGGGCTACACCTTC. Its translation: CASSWGGGDSAGYTF.